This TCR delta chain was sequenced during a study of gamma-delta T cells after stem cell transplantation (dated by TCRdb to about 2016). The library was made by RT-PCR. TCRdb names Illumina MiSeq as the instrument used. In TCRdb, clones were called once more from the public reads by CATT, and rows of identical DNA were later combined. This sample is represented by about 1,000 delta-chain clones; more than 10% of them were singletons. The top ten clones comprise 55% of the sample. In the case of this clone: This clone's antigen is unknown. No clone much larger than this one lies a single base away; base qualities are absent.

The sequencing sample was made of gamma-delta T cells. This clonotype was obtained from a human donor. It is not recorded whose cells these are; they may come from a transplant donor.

The bases read TGTGCCTGTGACCCCCTGGTCGTTTCCGCCGATAAACTCATCTTT. Protein translation: CACDPLVVSADKLIF. The sequence joins TRDV2 to TRDJ1; a confident D gene designation cannot be given. CDR1 and CDR2 were assigned from the germline V gene as GEAIGNYY and EKD. V and J are truncated by 3 bases and 3 bases respectively, leaving an intervening sequence of 16 bases. Spanning cysteine to phenylalanine, the CDR3 consists of 15 amino acids. CDR3 DNA is the only sequence kept; it has 45 bases, read in frame from the first base.